These 26 T cell receptor beta chains were all obtained from the same sample, sequenced in a study of human T cells and chemical hapten exposure. Time point denoted: patch test 2, 6 weeks after DPC sensitization. Treatment given: therapeutic diphenylcyclopropenone sensitization with weekly scalp DPC. TCRdb independently ran MiXCR on the RACE reads; one entry per CDR3 protein. Of approximately 350,000 distinct CDR3 sequences listed, under 6.5% are singletons. The source material was whole blood, sampled in connection with sensitization to the hapten diphenylcyclopropenone (DPC). Receptors originate from a woman aged 18-29 years with alopecia areata. Some clones in this sample may be carry-over from other donors' samples.

About this clonotype itself: This may be a read error: a much more frequent sequence differs by one nucleotide. The gene calls are TRBV18 and TRBJ1-1; tentative D call: TRBD1 (6 bases). The V end lost 6 bases, the J end lost 3 bases, and 14 bases lay between the germline ends. Germline V gene lookup returns CDR1 KGHSH and CDR2 LQKENI. CDR3 size: 14 residues. The CDR3 loop reads CASSPAAGDTEAFF. DNA for the CDR3: TGTGCCAGCTCCCCCGCGGCAGGGGACACTGAAGCTTTCTTT.

This clonotype was counted many times. The gene calls are TRBV7-8 and TRBJ1-1, with D possibly being TRBD1 (6 bases). The CDR3 runs to 15 residues. V lost 1 base and J 1 base, leaving 10 bases between the germline ends. The germline V gene encodes CDR1 SGHVS and CDR2 FQNEAQ. The chain's CDR3 is CASSLVTGRNTEAFF. As DNA, the CDR3 is TGTGCCAGCAGCTTAGTAACAGGGAGGAACACTGAAGCTTTCTTT.

This clonotype was counted only a few times. The CDR3 DNA reads as TGTGCCAGCAGGGACAGGGGAGGTGGCAACTATGGCTACACCTTC. Translation gives CASRDRGGGNYGYTF. V usage is TRBV6-6 and J usage is TRBJ1-2; 9 nucleotides align to TRBD1. V lost 6 bases and J lost 2; bases outside the gene matches: 7. Germline assignment: CDR1 MNHNY and CDR2 SVGAGI (reference sequence). This CDR3 is built from 15 residues.

The table lists this clonotype with many counts. The gene calls are TRBV3-1 and TRBJ2-2, with unresolved D. V was pared by 4 bases and J by 0 bases, with 9 bases between. The length of the CDR3 is 15 residues. Germline loops: CDR1 LGHDT, CDR2 YNNKEL (reference sequence). CDR3 sequence (DNA): TGTGCCAGCAGCCCAGCCAGACCGAACACCGGGGAGCTGTTTTTT. Amino acids: CASSPARPNTGELFF. The full variable domain, in which reference TRBV3-1 and TRBJ2-2 provide the parts outside the CDR3, is DTAVSQTPKYLVTQMGNDKSIKCEQNLGHDTMYWYKQDSKKFLKIMFSYNNKELIINETVPNRFSPKSPDKAHLNLHINSLELGDSAVYFCASSPARPNTGELFFGEGSRLTVL.

The sample holds many counts of this clonotype. V is TRBV20-1 and J is TRBJ1-2; weak D call: TRBD1 (5 bases). Looked up from germline, CDR1 is DFQATT and CDR2 is SNEGSKA (reference sequence). V lost 0 bases to trimming and J lost 5 bases, with 13 bases between them. The CDR3 covers 14 residues. The CDR3 bases are TGCAGTGCTAGAGATTTCGGGGGGATGTATGGCTACACCTTC. Residues: CSARDFGGMYGYTF.

In this sample, this clonotype turned up many times. This chain connects TRBV5-1 to TRBJ1-5, with a weak D call TRBD1 (5 bases). Per germline, CDR1 SGHRS and CDR2 YFSETQ. The CDR3 sequence is 15 residues long. V lost 4 bases to trimming and J lost 6 bases, with 17 bases between them. For the CDR3, the DNA is TGCGCCAGCAGCCTGGGGACTCTCGAGGGTCAGCCCCAGCATTTT. This sequence encodes CASSLGTLEGQPQHF. Drawing the rest from reference TRBV5-1 and TRBJ1-5, the complete variable domain is KAGVTQTPRYLIKTRGQQVTLSCSPISGHRSVSWYQQTPGQGLQFLFEYFSETQRNKGNFPGRFSGRQFSNSRSEMNVSTLELGDSALYLCASSLGTLEGQPQHFGDGTRLSIL.

This clonotype came up a few times. The rearrangement links TRBV29-1 to TRBJ1-2; D gene unclear. The V gene's germline CDR1 is SQVTM and CDR2 ANQGSEA. V was pared by 4 bases and J by 5 bases, with 14 bases between. The CDR3 runs to 13 residues. The CDR3 DNA reads as TGCAGCGTTGCAGAGTACAGCAAATATGGCTACACCTTC. Translating it yields CSVAEYSKYGYTF.

J is TRBJ1-1 and V is TRBV20-1, with a tentative D call TRBD1 (5 bases). Trimming left V 1 base short and J 0 bases short, with 9 bases between. The CDR3 spans 14 residues. CDR1 and CDR2 from the germline V gene are DFQATT and SNEGSKA (reference sequence). This chain's CDR3 is CSARAGTVNTEAFF. CDR3 coding DNA: TGCAGTGCTAGAGCCGGGACGGTGAACACTGAAGCTTTCTTT.

Points on this clonotype: A much larger clonotype is one base distant, so this may be a read error. The CDR3 DNA sequence: TGTGCCAGCGGCCAAGGAGGTCAGGTCTATGGCTACACCTTC. This translates into CASGQGGQVYGYTF. This rearrangement joins TRBV3-1 to TRBJ1-2; no clear D gene. Per germline, CDR1 LGHDT and CDR2 YNNKEL (reference sequence). The CDR3 is made up of 14 amino acids.

This clonotype came up a few times. The chain carries TRBV6-2 or TRBV6-3 and TRBJ1-5; D unresolved. Germline V CDR1 and CDR2: MNHEY, SVGEGT. This CDR3 has 13 amino acids. V shed 1 base and J shed 5 bases, with 6 bases lying between them. Here the CDR3 reads CASSYFGDQPQHF. The CDR3 region has the DNA TGTGCCAGCAGTTACTTCGGGGATCAGCCCCAGCATTTT.

The table lists this clonotype with many counts. V usage is TRBV7-6 and J usage is TRBJ1-3; D gene uncertain. Trimming removed 2 bases at V and 0 bases at J, with 14 bases between. The CDR3 length is 17 residues. Germline-derived CDR1 and CDR2 are SGHVS and FNYEAQ. CDR3 DNA: TGTGCCAGCAGCTTACGCACGGGCTCAAACTCTGGAAACACCATATATTTT. Protein sequence: CASSLRTGSNSGNTIYF.

This clonotype turned up a few times. The chain couples TRBV28 to TRBJ2-5; tentatively, D is TRBD1 or TRBD2 (5 bases each). V shed 2 bases and J shed 3 bases, with 13 bases lying between them. There are 15 residues in the CDR3. Germline assignment: CDR1 MDHEN and CDR2 SYDVKM. CDR3 nucleotide sequence: TGTGCCAGCAGTTTAACGGGGACGTACAAAGAGACCCAGTACTTC. Encoded protein: CASSLTGTYKETQYF.

This clonotype was picked up a small number of times. The chain joins TRBV7-3 to TRBJ2-1; D is possibly TRBD2 (6 bases). The V end lost 4 bases, the J end lost 7 bases, and 20 bases lay between the germline ends. Germline-derived CDR1 and CDR2 are SGHTA and FQGTGA. CDR3 length: 16 amino acids. The CDR3 reads CASSSPEGLPSNEQFF. The DNA for the CDR3 is TGTGCCAGCAGCTCCCCGGAGGGACTCCCTAGTAATGAGCAGTTCTTC.

V and J are TRBV18 and TRBJ2-1; TRBD1 might be the D (5 bases). Germline V gene sequence: CDR1 KGHSH, CDR2 LQKENI. V was cut by 8 bases and J by 9 bases, with 17 bases left in between. CDR3 length equals 13 residues. The DNA of the CDR3 is TGTGCCAGCGGCAGGGCAGCTGACGGTGAGCAGTTCTTC. Translation gives CASGRAADGEQFF.

This clonotype appeared many times. The V and J genes are TRBV5-1 and TRBJ1-1; TRBD1 might be the D (5 bases). V lost 0 bases and J 9 bases, leaving 15 bases between the germline ends. CDR1 and CDR2 (germline): SGHRS, YFSETQ. The CDR3 consists of 14 residues. CDR3 DNA: TGCGCCAGCAGCTTGGAAGGGGCCGCCAGCAAAGCTTTCTTT. As protein: CASSLEGAASKAFF.

V gene TRBV7-2 combines with J gene TRBJ1-5; the D is unclear. Germline assignment: CDR1 SGHTA and CDR2 FQGNSA. The CDR3 covers 14 residues. Trimming shortened V by 1 base and J by 7 bases, and 11 bases separated the two germline ends. DNA for the CDR3: TGTGCCAGCAGCTTAGGCACAGCCAGGCAGCCCCAGCATTTT. It is translated as CASSLGTARQPQHF.

The rearrangement links TRBV20-1 to TRBJ2-7; TRBD2 aligns across 11 bases. The CDR3 totals 18 residues. CDR1 DFQATT and CDR2 SNEGSKA come from the germline V gene (reference sequence). Trimming cost V 4 bases and J 0 bases; bases outside gene matches: 14. The CDR3 nucleotides read TGCAGTGCTACCCTAGCGGGGGGCCGACGCGAATACTCCTACGAGCAGTACTTC. Translating gives CSATLAGGRREYSYEQYF.

This clonotype was seen at least ten times. Here the CDR3 DNA reads TGCAGTGCTGTAGTACCGGGACATCCTAGGATTAACTATGGCTACACCTTC. It is translated as CSAVVPGHPRINYGYTF. This sequence joins TRBV20-1 and TRBJ1-2, with D perhaps TRBD1 (6 bases). In germline, CDR1 is DFQATT, CDR2 SNEGSKA (reference sequence). CDR3 size: 17 residues. V was pared by 5 bases and J by 1 base, with 23 bases between.

This clonotype was counted between two and nine times. The chain carries TRBV9 and TRBJ2-7; D not certain. The V end was cut by 0 bases, the J end by 7 bases, with 11 bases between. The CDR3 length is 13 residues. In germline, CDR1 is SGDLS, CDR2 YYNGEE. The CDR3 here is CASSVVLVGEQYF. The DNA for the CDR3 is TGTGCCAGCAGCGTAGTTCTGGTAGGGGAGCAGTACTTC.

This clonotype showed up many times. The chain employs TRBV5-6 and TRBJ1-5; D gene ambiguous. The CDR3 has 15 amino acids. Germline values: CDR1 SGHDT, CDR2 YYEEEE. Deletions cut 0 bases from V and 4 bases from J, with 11 bases between. This chain's CDR3 is CASSLGAWENQPQHF. The CDR3 nucleotides are TGTGCCAGCAGCTTGGGGGCCTGGGAGAATCAGCCCCAGCATTTT.

The chain has TRBV6-5 and TRBJ2-1; unclear D gene. Germline V gene sequence: CDR1 MNHEY, CDR2 SVGAGI. The CDR3 covers 14 residues. V was pared by 3 bases and J by 9 bases, with 15 bases between. This chain's CDR3 is CASSYPGPRTEQFF. In DNA form, the CDR3 reads TGTGCCAGCAGTTATCCGGGCCCTCGTACTGAGCAGTTCTTC.

The chain joins TRBV5-1 to TRBJ1-1, with D possibly matching TRBD1 (6 bases). This CDR3 is 14 amino acids long. Germline-derived CDR1 and CDR2 are SGHRS and YFSETQ. V dropped 3 bases and J dropped 1 base, with 10 bases sitting between them. CDR3 region: CASSSRQENTEAFF. The CDR3 coding sequence is TGCGCCAGCAGCTCAAGACAGGAGAACACTGAAGCTTTCTTT.

V and J are TRBV4-3 and TRBJ2-7; the D call may be TRBD1 or TRBD2 (5 bases each). Trimming took 6 bases from V and 3 from J, leaving 18 bases between them. Germline CDR1 is LGHNA and CDR2 is YSLEER. The CDR3 has 15 residues. The CDR3 DNA reads TGCGCCAGCAGTCCGGGAAGGGGAACCGGCTACGAGCAGTACTTC. Its protein is CASSPGRGTGYEQYF.

This clonotype was seen ten or more times. The CDR3 spells CASIGGEYGYTF. CDR3 in DNA: TGTGCCAGCATCGGGGGGGAATATGGCTACACCTTC. This rearrangement joins TRBV12-3 or TRBV12-4 to TRBJ1-2; possibly TRBD1 for D (5 bases). There are 12 residues in the CDR3. V was trimmed by 7 bases and J by 5 bases, leaving 11 bases between them.

The V call is TRBV5-1, the J call TRBJ2-7, with 9 bases aligning to TRBD2. J was trimmed by 2 bases and V by 5 bases; bases with no gene match: 8. The germline CDR1 and CDR2 sequences are SGHRS and YFSETQ. CDR3 length: 15 amino acids. CDR3 sequence: CASRVAGANTYEQYF. DNA for the CDR3: TGCGCCAGCAGGGTAGCGGGGGCCAACACCTACGAGCAGTACTTC.

V is TRBV4-1 and J is TRBJ1-5; possibly TRBD1 for D (6 bases). This CDR3 comprises 17 residues. Trimming took 2 bases from V and 7 from J, leaving 21 bases between them. Germline CDR1 reads MGHRA; CDR2 reads YSYEKL. The CDR3 nucleotides are TGCGCCAGCAGCCAAAGCGGGGGCCTTCTTTCAGGGCAGCCCCAGCATTTT. It codes for CASSQSGGLLSGQPQHF.